Given below is one T cell receptor (beta chain) in context. The antigen remains unidentified. The sample belongs to a study of monozygotic twins with inflammatory bowel disease. Study-wide findings and caveats: Any single strong signal or clonotype tied to IBD lacked support. Variability may have been added to patient repertoires by differing immunosuppressive treatments. Healthy co-twins had higher TCRbeta inverse Simpson diversity than their IBD twins.

The germline V gene encodes CDR1 MDHEN and CDR2 SYDVKM. This CDR3 is 14 amino acids long. No DNA is given; TCRdb re-called the 5' RACE reads and lists each CDR3 protein once. In total, the table holds roughly 200,000 distinct CDR3 sequences. This sequence originates from a human donor with ulcerative colitis or Crohn's disease, or a healthy co-twin of an affected twin (not recorded which). The sample taken for sequencing was blood. The chain couples TRBV28 to TRBJ2-2. This CDR3 is CASVLRRNTGELFF.